This T cell receptor beta chain comes out of a study of shared clonotypes between healthy human individuals. An even split of each subset's genomic DNA across several immunoSEQ plates was performed. TCRdb keeps only in-frame clones here, not all; method: immunoSEQ multiplex PCR. The sample has approximately 350,000 clones, around 72% seen once; the top ten hold 10%. V was pared by 7 bases and J by 4 bases, with 10 bases of the junction left unmatched. Per the germline V gene, CDR1 is MNHNS and CDR2 is SASEGT. The length of the CDR3 is 15 residues. The chain combines TRBV6-1 with TRBJ2-7, with 10 positions matching TRBD2. The specimen was memory CD4+ T cells sorted from blood. Subset defined: CD45RA-negative fraction. The source is a man aged 25 to 45 in good health. CDR3 sequence: CASTNYGLADYEQYF. In DNA, the CDR3 is TGTGCCAGCACCAATTATGGACTAGCGGATTACGAGCAGTACTTC.